Presented here are 17 T cell receptor beta chains from one specimen sequenced in a study of beta chain features in type 1 diabetes. Regarding the study as a whole: Significant though moderate, a shortening of TCRB CDR3s appeared in all four CD4+ subsets of Type 1 diabetes patients.

These receptors lack a known antigen. The study reverse transcribed the entire isolated RNA, so it sequenced expressed TCRB transcripts. Some clones are missing from TCRdb's copy, which holds only in-frame ones; the method was immunoSEQ multiplex PCR. The table shows around 56,000 clones, with under 60% occurring only once. The source material was Tregs from blood. The receptors originated from a middle-aged woman with type 1 diabetes.

The genes are TRBV7-2 and TRBJ1-5; 7 nucleotides align to TRBD1. CDR1 and CDR2 from the germline V gene are SGHTA and FQGNSA. V trimming: 4 bases; J trimming: 0 bases; junction bases outside the gene matches: 9. The CDR3 has 17 amino acids. CDR3 residues: CASSSGGRTYSNQPQHF. In DNA, the CDR3 is TGTGCCAGCAGCTCAGGGGGACGGACATATAGCAATCAGCCCCAGCATTTT. The full variable domain, completed using reference TRBV7-2 and TRBJ1-5, is GAGVSQSPSNKVTEKGKDVELRCDPISGHTALYWYRQSLGQGLEFLIYFQGNSAPDKSGLPSDRFSAERTGGSVSTLTIQRTQQEDSAVYLCASSSGGRTYSNQPQHFGDGTRLSIL.

This rearrangement joins TRBV29-1 to TRBJ2-1; TRBD1 aligns across 7 bases. The CDR3 runs 11 residues. V was clipped by 6 bases and J by 4 bases; unmatched bases: 0. Germline assignment: CDR1 SQVTM and CDR2 ANQGSEA. The CDR3 loop reads CSVDRYNEQFF. The CDR3 coding sequence is TGCAGCGTGGACAGGTACAATGAGCAGTTCTTC.

This clone appeared once. This rearrangement joins TRBV11-2 to TRBJ1-1, with D possibly TRBD1 on 6 matching bases. Germline V CDR1 and CDR2: SGHAT, FQNNGV. The germline V and J ends were trimmed by 1 base and 6 bases, with 15 bases remaining between them. This CDR3 is 15 amino acids long. Here the CDR3 reads CASSLVGGLGAEAFF. Here the CDR3 DNA reads TGTGCCAGCAGCTTAGTTGGGGGCCTTGGGGCTGAAGCTTTCTTT. Drawing the rest from reference TRBV11-2 and TRBJ1-1, the complete variable domain is EAGVAQSPRYKIIEKRQSVAFWCNPISGHATLYWYQQILGQGPKLLIQFQNNGVVDDSQLPKDRFSAERLKGVDSTLKIQPAKLEDSAVYLCASSLVGGLGAEAFFGQGTRLTVV.

This clone was picked up a small number of times. The chain links TRBV28 to TRBJ1-1; TRBD1 might be the D (5 bases). This CDR3 is 13 amino acids long. Trimming shortened V by 3 bases and J by 5 bases, and 10 bases separated the two germline ends. The V gene's germline CDR1 is MDHEN and CDR2 SYDVKM. The CDR3 DNA sequence: TGTGCCAGCAGTTTCCCTTGGACAACTGAAGCTTTCTTT. It encodes CASSFPWTTEAFF. The whole variable domain, filled in from reference TRBV28 and TRBJ1-1, reads DVKVTQSSRYLVKRTGEKVFLECVQDMDHENMFWYRQDPGLGLRLIYFSYDVKMKEKGDIPEGYSVSREKKERFSLILESASTNQTSMYLCASSFPWTTEAFFGQGTRLTVV.

The chain links TRBV27 to TRBJ2-3, with D perhaps matching TRBD1 (6 bases). CDR1 and CDR2 (germline): MNHEY, SMNVEV (reference sequence). Between the trimmed V and J ends, which lost 8 bases and 4 bases, there was a span of 13 bases. The CDR3 totals 13 residues. This CDR3 reads CASGTGLADTQYF. Here the CDR3 DNA reads TGTGCCAGCGGAACAGGGCTAGCAGATACGCAGTATTTT.

DNA of the CDR3: TGTGCCAGCAGCTCCGCGGGGTTCGAGCAGTACTTC. This gives the protein CASSSAGFEQYF. The chain is built from TRBV7-2 and TRBJ2-7; D is perhaps TRBD2 (6 bases). Germline CDR1 reads SGHTA; CDR2 reads FQGNSA. Deletions cut 4 bases from V and 6 bases from J, with 10 bases between. This CDR3 region has 12 residues.

The gene calls are TRBV4-3 and TRBJ1-1, with D possibly TRBD1 on 6 matching bases. The ends were cut back, 4 bases at V and 11 bases at J, with 17 bases in the middle. The CDR3 covers 13 residues. CDR1 LGHNA and CDR2 YSLEER come from the germline V gene. CDR3 residues: CASSPLEGGRAFF. The DNA for the CDR3 is TGCGCCAGCAGCCCTCTAGAGGGGGGGCGTGCTTTCTTT.

V and J are TRBV5-4 and TRBJ2-7; tentative D call: TRBD1 (5 bases). CDR1 and CDR2 from the germline V gene are SGHNT and YYREEE (reference sequence). V shed 7 bases and J shed 2 bases, with 13 bases lying between them. The CDR3 runs to 13 residues. CDR3 in amino acids: CASCKQGAYEQYF. CDR3 coding DNA: TGTGCCAGCTGTAAGCAAGGGGCCTACGAGCAGTACTTC.

The J gene is TRBJ2-2, the V gene TRBV5-1; 7 nucleotides line up with TRBD1. Unmatched junction bases numbered 4, after V lost 1 base and J lost 1 base. Germline CDR1 reads SGHRS; CDR2 reads YFSETQ. The CDR3 extends over 16 amino acids. CDR3 sequence: CASSLSRDRNTGELFF. Here the CDR3 DNA reads TGCGCCAGCAGCTTGAGCCGGGACAGGAACACCGGGGAGCTGTTTTTT.

This sequence joins TRBV6-5 and TRBJ2-7, with 10 bases aligning to TRBD2. The CDR3 is 15 residues long. V gave up 6 bases and J gave up 5 bases; unmatched junction bases: 10. Germline lookup yields CDR1 MNHEY and CDR2 SVGAGI. CDR3 sequence: CASSRNPSGGDEQYF. Written as DNA, the CDR3 is TGTGCCAGCAGCCGTAACCCTAGCGGGGGCGACGAGCAGTACTTC.

CDR3: CASLKIQLPYNSPLHF. CDR3 nucleotides: TGTGCCAGCCTTAAAATACAGCTTCCCTATAATTCACCCCTCCACTTT. The V call is TRBV11-2, the J call TRBJ1-6; unclear D gene. Germline V gene lookup returns CDR1 SGHAT and CDR2 FQNNGV. Trimming removed 8 bases at V and 2 bases at J, with 16 bases between. The CDR3 is 16 residues long.

The CDR3 reads CASSLDQREQYF. CDR3 DNA sequence: TGTGCCAGCAGCTTAGACCAGCGCGAGCAGTACTTC. The chain is built from TRBV7-9 and TRBJ2-7; D remains ambiguous. The germline V gene has CDR1 SEHNR and CDR2 FQNEAQ (reference sequence). Trimming shortened V by 1 base and J by 6 bases, and 7 bases separated the two germline ends. CDR3 size: 12 residues. The full variable domain, rest sourced from reference TRBV7-9 and TRBJ2-7, is DTGVSQNPRHKITKRGQNVTFRCDPISEHNRLYWYRQTLGQGPEFLTYFQNEAQLEKSRLLSDRFSAERPKGSFSTLEIQRTEQGDSAMYLCASSLDQREQYFGPGTRLTVT.

The chain combines TRBV7-9 with TRBJ2-5; the D gene is possibly TRBD2 (7 bases). V lost 4 bases, J lost 1 base, and 19 bases lay in between. Germline CDR1 SEHNR, CDR2 FQNEAQ (reference sequence). The length of the CDR3 is 17 residues. CDR3 protein: CASSSWGRGSRQETQYF. CDR3 DNA sequence: TGTGCCAGCAGCTCCTGGGGGAGGGGGAGTCGCCAAGAGACCCAGTACTTC. The full variable domain, rest sourced from reference TRBV7-9 and TRBJ2-5, is DTGVSQNPRHKITKRGQNVTFRCDPISEHNRLYWYRQTLGQGPEFLTYFQNEAQLEKSRLLSDRFSAERPKGSFSTLEIQRTEQGDSAMYLCASSSWGRGSRQETQYFGPGTRLLVL.

This clone was detected only a few times. The gene calls are TRBV6-6 and TRBJ1-1; no firm D call. Germline CDR1 and CDR2: MNHNY and SVGAGI (reference sequence). V was trimmed by 4 bases and J by 3 bases, leaving 12 bases between them. The CDR3 loop spans 14 amino acids. The CDR3 here is CASSFRGGDTEAFF. The CDR3 DNA reads as TGTGCCAGCAGTTTCCGGGGAGGAGACACTGAAGCTTTCTTT.

This clone was observed a few times. This chain links TRBV20-1 with TRBJ2-1, with D unresolved. The CDR3 loop spans 11 amino acids. Germline V lookup: CDR1 DFQATT, CDR2 SNEGSKA (reference sequence). Trimming took off 6 bases at V and 8 bases at J, with 11 bases between the two ends. The CDR3 DNA reads TGCAGTGCGGGCCCAGGATATGAGCAGTTCTTC. As protein: CSAGPGYEQFF.

V gene TRBV6-4 combines with J gene TRBJ2-1; maybe TRBD1 (5 bases). The CDR3 runs 13 residues. Germline V gene lookup returns CDR1 MRHNA and CDR2 SNTAGT. The germline V and J ends were trimmed by 5 bases and 6 bases, with 11 bases remaining between them. The CDR3 region has the DNA TGTGCCAGCAGTTTTGGGCAGGGCAATGAGCAGTTCTTC. Translation: CASSFGQGNEQFF.

This clone appeared a few times. V and J are TRBV7-2 and TRBJ1-1; 9 bases align to TRBD1. This CDR3 has 15 residues. Per the germline V gene, CDR1 is SGHTA and CDR2 is FQGNSA. Germline trimming cut 5 bases from V and 1 base from J; bases unmatched to any gene: 5. CDR3 bases: TGTGCCAGCAGCCCATGGACAGGGGAGAACACTGAAGCTTTCTTT. Translating it yields CASSPWTGENTEAFF. The full variable domain, completed using reference TRBV7-2 and TRBJ1-1, is GAGVSQSPSNKVTEKGKDVELRCDPISGHTALYWYRQSLGQGLEFLIYFQGNSAPDKSGLPSDRFSAERTGGSVSTLTIQRTQQEDSAVYLCASSPWTGENTEAFFGQGTRLTVV.